This is a list of T cell receptor beta chains from one sample in a study of blood T cells in healthy people across ages. TCRdb reanalysed the 5' RACE reads using MiXCR and keeps one entry per CDR3 protein. The profile shows 800,000 or so distinct CDR3 sequences, 20% to 30% of them singletons. This sample was shared with a second study, whose subject was T cells of mothers and their children.

Sequencing was carried out using blood. The source is a boy aged 10-17 years in good health. Both conserved end residues are part of each CDR3. Each record gives: J gene, V gene, CDR3 protein.

j_call: TRBJ2-3; v_call: TRBV4-1; cdr3_aa: CASSQDRGHTDTQYF
j_call: TRBJ2-4; v_call: TRBV29-1; cdr3_aa: CSVEVYRRGAKNIQYF
j_call: TRBJ2-6; v_call: TRBV2; cdr3_aa: CASSEGWVAGPSGANVLTF
j_call: TRBJ2-5; v_call: TRBV6-5; cdr3_aa: CASRGGQELQETQYF
j_call: TRBJ2-1; v_call: TRBV20-1; cdr3_aa: CSAEGTSGYNEQFF
j_call: .; v_call: TRBV20-1; cdr3_aa: CSARGKPGQLYNEQFF
j_call: TRBJ2-1; v_call: TRBV5-1; cdr3_aa: CASSFQGAQGEQFF
j_call: TRBJ2-7; v_call: TRBV4-3; cdr3_aa: CASSQDFGGVVCEQYF
j_call: TRBJ2-7; v_call: TRBV20-1; cdr3_aa: CSASSGSSHEQYF
j_call: TRBJ1-4; v_call: TRBV6-1; cdr3_aa: CASRLDRLPNEKLFF
j_call: TRBJ1-5; v_call: TRBV20-1; cdr3_aa: CSARDWGGNQPQHF
j_call: TRBJ2-5; v_call: TRBV28; cdr3_aa: CASRLGSDPGETQYF
j_call: .; v_call: TRBV7-3; cdr3_aa: CASSEDGNYEQYF
j_call: TRBJ1-5; v_call: TRBV7-2; cdr3_aa: CASSLGLPGGNQPQHF
j_call: TRBJ1-2; v_call: TRBV29-1; cdr3_aa: CSVELGRGYGYTF
j_call: TRBJ2-3; v_call: TRBV7-2; cdr3_aa: CASTGLAAHDTDTQYF
j_call: .; v_call: TRBV28; cdr3_aa: CASTTLYQDTLYEQYF
j_call: TRBJ2-7; v_call: TRBV10-3; cdr3_aa: CAISPGQGLVYEQYF
j_call: TRBJ2-5; v_call: TRBV29-1; cdr3_aa: CSVAGLQETQYF
j_call: TRBJ1-2; v_call: TRBV5-1; cdr3_aa: CASSLGDRGLGYTF
j_call: TRBJ2-1; v_call: TRBV7-3; cdr3_aa: CASSLTGGEYYNEQFF
j_call: TRBJ1-4; v_call: TRBV7-9; cdr3_aa: CASSTRQPTNEKLFF
j_call: TRBJ1-1; v_call: TRBV7-2; cdr3_aa: CASSFRIGRNTEAFF
j_call: TRBJ2-5; v_call: TRBV18; cdr3_aa: CASSPIRDQETQYF
j_call: TRBJ2-6; v_call: TRBV20-1; cdr3_aa: CSAKKTGQGASGANVLTF
j_call: TRBJ2-2; v_call: TRBV7-2; cdr3_aa: CASSSTGGLGTGELFF
j_call: TRBJ2-5; v_call: TRBV13; cdr3_aa: CASSGRDYGGGGQYF
j_call: TRBJ2-3; v_call: TRBV29-1; cdr3_aa: CSVLGGRTQYF
j_call: .; v_call: TRBV7-2; cdr3_aa: CASSPLVGETQYF
j_call: .; v_call: TRBV24-1; cdr3_aa: CATSDRAIVEQFF
j_call: TRBJ1-5; v_call: TRBV6-2/TRBV6-3; cdr3_aa: CASRSTGGSNQPQHF
j_call: TRBJ2-1; v_call: TRBV19; cdr3_aa: CASSKLAGDMNEQFF